The clone carrying this TCR beta chain has just one count. Trimming took 0 bases from V and 4 from J, leaving 10 bases between them. The germline V gene encodes CDR1 SEHNR and CDR2 FQNEAQ (reference sequence). The CDR3 loop spans 15 amino acids. The method was immunoSEQ multiplex PCR; TCRdb's version includes in-frame clones alone and lacks a portion of them. Here the sample spans about 46,000 clones, around 92% being singletons. This entry comes from a study of T cell changes during pregnancy in multiple sclerosis. This rearrangement joins TRBV7-9 to TRBJ1-3; D unclear. The TCR comes from a female donor with multiple sclerosis, enrolled in a pregnancy study. The source was CD8+ T cells from peripheral blood mononuclear cells, collected after pregnancy. The DNA of the CDR3 is TGTGCCAGCAGCTTAGCCCCCGGGTTAGGAAACACCATATATTTT. Translation gives CASSLAPGLGNTIYF. Looking up the rest from reference TRBV7-9 and TRBJ1-3 gives the full variable domain: DTGVSQNPRHKITKRGQNVTFRCDPISEHNRLYWYRQTLGQGPEFLTYFQNEAQLEKSRLLSDRFSAERPKGSFSTLEIQRTEQGDSAMYLCASSLAPGLGNTIYFGEGSWLTVV.